This T cell receptor (beta chain) was observed in a study of technical replicates of blood from a handful of donors. Libraries were prepared by immunoSEQ multiplex PCR; TCRdb keeps only in-frame clonotypes and omits some of them. Seen here are fewer than 75,000 clones, 93% observed once, and the top ten hold 0.25%. V shed 1 base and J 1 base; nucleotides not matched to a gene: 8. The germline gives CDR1 SGHAT, CDR2 FQNNGV. The CDR3 covers 17 residues. This sequence was found in a human donor in good health. The chain joins TRBV11-2 to TRBJ2-7; TRBD1 aligns across 9 bases. The sample comprised T cells isolated from PBMCs. CDR3 region: CASSLGLGTGISYEQYF. CDR3 bases: TGTGCCAGCAGCTTAGGGTTGGGGACAGGGATTTCCTACGAGCAGTACTTC.